Following are 2 T cell receptor beta chains from one sample sequenced in a study of blood T cell repertoires in COVID-19. Clones were sequenced by immunoSEQ multiplex PCR, and TCRdb holds only the in-frame ones, with some missing. There are some 76,000 clones in the sample; around 80% occur only once, and 15% to 20% lies in the top ten. Sequenced material: peripheral blood. Source of these receptors: a woman in her sixties or seventies with acute or convalescent COVID-19.

J is TRBJ1-2 and V is TRBV6-5; 7 bases align to TRBD1. The V gene end was trimmed by 7 bases and the J gene end by 5 bases; junction bases not matched to a gene: 10. Germline V gene sequence: CDR1 MNHEY, CDR2 SVGAGI. There are 14 residues in the CDR3. The CDR3 is CASILPGQPYGYTF. For the CDR3, the DNA is TGTGCCAGCATCTTACCGGGACAGCCATATGGCTACACCTTC.

The chain is built from TRBV5-6 and TRBJ2-7; 14 positions match TRBD2. V shed 4 bases and J 4 bases; nucleotides not matched to a gene: 1. Germline CDR1 is SGHDT and CDR2 is YYEEEE. The CDR3 length is 14 residues. The CDR3 nucleotides are TGTGCCAGCAGCCGGACTAGCGGGGGGTACGAGCAGTACGTC. It encodes CASSRTSGGYEQYV.